This TCR beta chain was obtained from a study of blood T cell dynamics during melanoma immunotherapy. Study-level information: First-line therapy was either pembrolizumab or nivolumab with ipilimumab for metastatic melanoma. General study findings and limits: Whether repertoire-driving clones were melanoma-specific could not be determined.

A fixed DNA input of 300 to 350 ng was used per bulk PBMC sample. Profiling relied on immunoSEQ multiplex PCR, and the TCRdb table lists in-frame clones only, not all of them. Among about 8,000 clones listed, more than 75% were seen once. On this clone: What it recognizes is unknown.

This sample's time point: week 3, after first cycle of checkpoint inhibitor. No patient had earlier systemic cancer treatment, concurrent immunosuppressants, or another active cancer. The V end was cut by 9 bases, the J end by 2 bases, with 15 bases between. The germline V gene encodes CDR1 MGHRA and CDR2 YSYEKL. This CDR3 spans 14 amino acids. The TCR comes from a human donor with melanoma. Sequenced here: blood, sampled from a patient treated with checkpoint blockade. The V gene is TRBV4-1, the J gene TRBJ2-3; maybe TRBD1 (6 bases). The CDR3 nucleotides are TGCGCCAGTCGAGGGGGTCCGGACACAGATACGCAGTATTTT. This gives the protein CASRGGPDTDTQYF.